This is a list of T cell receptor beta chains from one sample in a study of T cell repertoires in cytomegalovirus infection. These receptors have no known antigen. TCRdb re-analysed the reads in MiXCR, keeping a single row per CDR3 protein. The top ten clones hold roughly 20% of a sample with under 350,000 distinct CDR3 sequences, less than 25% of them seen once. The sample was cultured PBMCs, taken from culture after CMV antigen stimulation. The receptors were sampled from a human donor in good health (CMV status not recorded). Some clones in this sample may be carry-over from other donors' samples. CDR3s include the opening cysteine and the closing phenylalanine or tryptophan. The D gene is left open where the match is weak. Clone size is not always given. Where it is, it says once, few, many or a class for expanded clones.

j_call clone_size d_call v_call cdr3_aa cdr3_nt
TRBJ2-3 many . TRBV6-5 CASSYGGGGTDTQYF TGTGCCAGCAGTTACGGTGGCGGGGGCACAGATACGCAGTATTTT
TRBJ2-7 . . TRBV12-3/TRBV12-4 CASSLMADKVPYEQYF TGTGCCAGCAGTTTGATGGCGGACAAGGTTCCCTACGAGCAGTACTTC
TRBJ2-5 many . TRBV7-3 CASSLQGSLETQYF TGTGCCAGCAGCCTACAGGGATCTTTGGAGACCCAGTACTTC
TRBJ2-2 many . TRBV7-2 CASRPMGTGELFF TGTGCCAGCAGGCCAATGGGCACCGGGGAGCTGTTTTTT
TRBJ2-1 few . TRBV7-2 CASNSAPVNNEQFF TGTGCCAGCAACTCGGCCCCTGTGAACAATGAGCAGTTCTTC
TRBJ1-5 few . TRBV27 CASRLNYNQPQHF TGTGCCAGCAGGCTCAATTACAATCAGCCCCAGCATTTT
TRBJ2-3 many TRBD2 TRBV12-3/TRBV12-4 CASSFLAGLADTQYF TGTGCCAGCAGTTTCCTAGCGGGTTTGGCAGATACGCAGTATTTT
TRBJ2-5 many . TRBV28 CASPSEETQYF TGTGCCAGCCCCTCGGAGGAGACCCAGTACTTC
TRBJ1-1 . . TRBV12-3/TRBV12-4 CAILPEGDAEAFF TGTGCCATCTTACCTGAGGGTGACGCTGAAGCTTTCTTT
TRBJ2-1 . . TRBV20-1 CSAIGRNEQFF TGCAGTGCTATCGGACGCAATGAGCAGTTCTTC
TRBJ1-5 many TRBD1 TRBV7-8 CASSLWTGGVSNQPQHF TGTGCCAGCAGCTTATGGACAGGGGGCGTCAGCAATCAGCCCCAGCATTTT
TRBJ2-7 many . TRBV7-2 CASSPLAQDEQYF TGTGCCAGCAGCCCGCTAGCGCAGGACGAGCAGTACTTC
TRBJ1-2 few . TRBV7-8 CASSLPGQPGYTF TGTGCCAGCAGCTTACCAGGACAGCCCGGCTACACCTTC
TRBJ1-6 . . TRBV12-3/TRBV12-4 CASSPRERSPLHF TGTGCCAGCAGCCCCAGGGAACGCTCACCCCTCCACTTT
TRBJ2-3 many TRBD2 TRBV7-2 CASSILAGKTDTQYF TGTGCCAGCAGCATACTAGCGGGAAAGACAGATACGCAGTATTTT
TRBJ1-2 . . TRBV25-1 CASSESGTRDGYTF TGTGCCAGCAGTGAATCTGGGACCCGGGATGGCTACACCTTC
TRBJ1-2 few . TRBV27 CASSEQGRGGYTF TGTGCCAGCAGTGAACAGGGACGGGGTGGCTACACCTTC
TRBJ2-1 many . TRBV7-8 CASSLVVNYFVEQFF TGTGCCAGCAGCTTAGTCGTCAACTACTTTGTAGAGCAGTTCTTC
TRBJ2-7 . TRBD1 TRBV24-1 CATSDSGQASYEQYF TGTGCCACCAGTGATTCGGGACAGGCCTCCTACGAGCAGTACTTC
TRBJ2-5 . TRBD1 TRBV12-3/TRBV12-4 CASSSGQGAGETQYF TGTGCCAGCAGTTCGGGACAGGGGGCGGGAGAGACCCAGTACTTC